The 9 T cell receptor beta chains listed next were all sequenced from one sample in a study of blood T cell repertoires in COVID-19 (dated by TCRdb to the early 2020s). The protocol used for the library was the immunoSEQ multiplex PCR assay. TCRdb obtained this table from immuneACCESS and retained in-frame rearrangements with V and J assigned. These tables miss some clones; where compared with another copy, unresolved V genes account for less than half of the shortfall, and the remainder is unexplained. Counted in this sample were around 330,000 clones; approximately 88% of them appeared once. The biggest ten clones account for approximately 1.6% of the sample. Sequenced material: peripheral blood. Source of these receptors: a woman in her twenties or thirties with COVID-19, enrolled during active disease.

This clone was seen a few times. The chain has TRBV6-6 and TRBJ1-4, with a possible D match to TRBD1 (6 bases). The CDR3 has 16 residues. The ends were cut back, 8 bases at V and 7 bases at J, with 23 bases in the middle. Germline assignment: CDR1 MNHNY and CDR2 SVGAGI (reference sequence). The CDR3 sequence: CASSLRGGRSSEKLFF. Here the CDR3 DNA reads TGTGCCAGCTCCCTCCGGGGGGGCAGGTCGAGTGAAAAACTGTTTTTT.

V gene TRBV11-2 combines with J gene TRBJ2-2; no reliable D call. Germline V lookup: CDR1 SGHAT, CDR2 FQNNGV. This CDR3 spans 13 amino acids. V gave up 5 bases and J gave up 6 bases, with 10 bases separating them. CDR3 sequence: CASSDLRSGELFF. DNA for the CDR3: TGTGCCAGCAGCGACCTGAGGTCCGGGGAGCTGTTTTTT.

V is TRBV5-3 and J is TRBJ1-1; 9 bases align to TRBD1. TRBV5-3 is noted as an ORF with a role that remains uncertain. The length of the CDR3 is 14 residues. The trim removed 4 bases at V and 5 bases at J, leaving 6 bases unmatched. The CDR3, as DNA: TGTGCCAGAAGCCGTGGACAGGGGAGGACTGAAGCTTTCTTT. This codes for CARSRGQGRTEAFF.

The V call is TRBV5-6, the J call TRBJ1-2; 9 bases agree with TRBD1. Trimming took 3 bases from V and 6 from J; bases not matched to a gene: 6. Germline V CDR1 and CDR2: SGHDT, YYEEEE. The CDR3 runs to 14 residues. The DNA for the CDR3 is TGTGCCAGCAGCTGGGGACAGGGTTCCAATGGCTACACCTTC. Amino acids: CASSWGQGSNGYTF.

The chain carries TRBV10-1 and TRBJ1-5, with a tentative D call TRBD1 (6 bases). The CDR3 totals 20 residues. V was pared by 0 bases and J by 0 bases, with 21 bases between. Germline V lookup: CDR1 WNHNN, CDR2 SYGVQD (reference sequence). CDR3 amino acids: CASSESKGGLELYSNQPQHF. The CDR3 region has the DNA TGCGCCAGCAGTGAGTCGAAGGGGGGGCTGGAACTATATAGCAATCAGCCCCAGCATTTT.

The chain joins TRBV5-6 to TRBJ2-7, with 9 bases matching TRBD1. Germline V gene data show CDR1 as SGHDT and CDR2 as YYEEEE. J was trimmed by 3 bases and V by 4 bases; bases with no gene match: 20. The CDR3 is made up of 19 amino acids. The CDR3, as DNA: TGTGCCAGCAGCCCAGAGGGGGGACAGGGCGCGGCGGGTGGCTACGAGCAGTACTTC. The encoded protein is CASSPEGGQGAAGGYEQYF.

The V and J genes are TRBV11-2 and TRBJ1-6, with D uncertain. This CDR3 is 14 amino acids long. With 5 bases removed from V and 7 bases from J, the gap between germline ends came to 12 bases. The germline V gene encodes CDR1 SGHAT and CDR2 FQNNGV. The CDR3 region has the DNA TGTGCCAGCAGCCCTCTAAGAGCGAATTCACCCCTCCACTTT. Its translation is CASSPLRANSPLHF.

The CDR3 region has the DNA TGCGCCAGCGGGGAACCGGGGACTGAAGCTTTCTTT. This sequence encodes CASGEPGTEAFF. The rearrangement joins TRBV5-1 to TRBJ1-1; D is unclear. Germline lookup yields CDR1 SGHRS and CDR2 YFSETQ. Trimming stripped 7 bases from V and 5 bases from J, with 12 bases between. The CDR3 loop spans 12 amino acids.

This sequence joins TRBV30 and TRBJ1-2; 10 positions agree with TRBD1. CDR3 size: 12 residues. V lost 5 bases and J lost 6; bases outside the gene matches: 3. Germline V gene sequence: CDR1 GTSNPN, CDR2 SVGIG (reference sequence). The CDR3 DNA sequence: TGTGCCTGGGGACAGGGGGGTAATGGCTACACCTTC. Translating gives CAWGQGGNGYTF.